Following are 21 T cell receptor beta chains from one sample sequenced in a study of T cell changes during pregnancy in multiple sclerosis. Assay used: immunoSEQ multiplex PCR; TCRdb lists only in-frame clones, some missing. The sample consists of 25,000 to 30,000 clones, approximately 92% of them appearing once. The source was CD4+ T cells from peripheral blood mononuclear cells, collected in the second trimester of pregnancy. These receptor sequences come from a female donor with multiple sclerosis, enrolled in a pregnancy study.

The rearrangement links TRBV6-5 to TRBJ2-1, with 8 nucleotides matching TRBD1. The CDR3 has 16 residues. Germline lookup yields CDR1 MNHEY and CDR2 SVGAGI. V lost 2 bases to trimming and J lost 9 bases; unmatched junction nucleotides: 12. CDR3 DNA sequence: TGTGCCAGCAGTTACCTAGGGACAGGCCTTCGGAGTGAGCAGTTCTTC. Protein: CASSYLGTGLRSEQFF.

This clone appeared a single time. V usage is TRBV19 and J usage is TRBJ2-7; 10 bases fit TRBD1. Per the germline V gene, CDR1 is LNHDA and CDR2 is SQIVND (reference sequence). With 6 bases clipped from V and 1 base from J, the junction kept 3 bases outside the gene matches. The CDR3 length is 14 residues. The CDR3, as DNA: TGTGCCAGTAGACGGGACAGGGGATCCTACGAGCAGTACTTC. Its translation: CASRRDRGSYEQYF.

CDR3 bases: TGTGCCTGGACTGTAAGCGGACGAAACACCATATATTTT. Protein sequence: CAWTVSGRNTIYF. The chain uses TRBV30 and TRBJ1-3; D is undetermined. V lost 4 bases to trimming and J lost 5 bases, with 12 bases between them. Germline loops: CDR1 GTSNPN, CDR2 SVGIG (reference sequence). The CDR3 sequence is 13 residues long.

The chain employs TRBV5-6 and TRBJ2-1; 7 positions agree with TRBD2. V shed 1 base and J 16 bases; nucleotides not matched to a gene: 11. The CDR3 is made up of 13 amino acids. The germline V gene has CDR1 SGHDT and CDR2 YYEEEE. CDR3 nucleotides: TGTGCCAGCAGCTTGAGGAGGGCTAGCGGCCGATTCTTC. This encodes CASSLRRASGRFF.

The chain carries TRBV7-3 and TRBJ2-1; D possibly corresponds to TRBD1 (5 bases). This CDR3 comprises 15 residues. V lost 1 base to trimming and J lost 7 bases, with 14 bases between them. Germline V gene data show CDR1 as SGHTA and CDR2 as FQGTGA. CDR3 protein: CASSLRGQGGNEQFF. The CDR3 DNA reads as TGTGCCAGCAGCTTAAGGGGTCAGGGTGGGAATGAGCAGTTCTTC.

The V call is TRBV5-6, the J call TRBJ2-7; the match to TRBD1 covers 10 bases. CDR3 length equals 13 residues. The V gene end was trimmed by 4 bases and the J gene end by 5 bases; junction bases not matched to a gene: 3. The germline V gene has CDR1 SGHDT and CDR2 YYEEEE. CDR3 sequence: CASSRDRGHEQYF. CDR3 nucleotides: TGTGCCAGCAGCCGGGACAGGGGCCACGAGCAGTACTTC.

By sample fraction, this clone is medium-sized (0.01 to 0.1%). V usage is TRBV4-1 and J usage is TRBJ1-1, with D perhaps TRBD1 (5 bases). CDR3 size: 14 residues. Trimming removed 8 bases at V and 2 bases at J, with 15 bases between. Germline CDR1 and CDR2: MGHRA and YSYEKL. The CDR3 here is CASSGPLKNTEAFF. The CDR3 DNA is TGCGCCAGCTCAGGGCCTCTGAAAAACACTGAAGCTTTCTTT.

The chain couples TRBV7-9 to TRBJ2-1; TRBD1 matches at 9 bases. CDR1 is SEHNR and CDR2 is FQNEAQ in the germline V gene (reference sequence). This CDR3 spans 16 amino acids. J lost 3 bases, V lost 0 bases, and 3 bases had no gene match. CDR3 in amino acids: CASSLARDRVYNEQFF. CDR3 DNA: TGTGCCAGCAGCTTAGCTAGGGACAGGGTCTACAATGAGCAGTTCTTC.

This clone came up once. This CDR3 is CASKDRGANTEAFF. The CDR3 DNA is TGCGCCAGCAAGGACAGGGGGGCTAACACTGAAGCTTTCTTT. The gene calls are TRBV5-1 and TRBJ1-1, with 10 bases identical to TRBD1. The CDR3 extends over 14 amino acids. After removal of 6 bases from V and 2 bases from J, the junction contained 4 bases not matched to a gene. The germline CDR1 and CDR2 sequences are SGHRS and YFSETQ.

The V call is TRBV30, the J call TRBJ2-3, with a tentative D call TRBD2 (6 bases). The V end was cut by 4 bases, the J end by 5 bases, with 13 bases between. The CDR3 is 13 residues long. Germline CDR1 GTSNPN, CDR2 SVGIG (reference sequence). The CDR3 loop is CAWNRRGRDTQYF. For the CDR3, the DNA is TGTGCCTGGAACAGGAGGGGAAGAGATACGCAGTATTTT.

This clone was observed a handful of times. The chain uses TRBV27 and TRBJ1-6; 11 bases match TRBD1. With V trimmed by 4 bases and J by 10 bases, 3 bases remained unmatched. The germline V gene has CDR1 MNHEY and CDR2 SMNVEV (reference sequence). The CDR3 consists of 14 residues. The DNA for the CDR3 is TGTGCCAGCAGTTGGGACAGGGGGTACTCACCCCTCCACTTT. It is translated as CASSWDRGYSPLHF.

This clone occurred once. CDR3 sequence reads: CAWSRRGTGTYEQYF. CDR3 bases: TGTGCCTGGAGCCGCCGGGGGACAGGGACCTACGAGCAGTACTTC. This chain joins TRBV30 and TRBJ2-7, with TRBD1 matching over 9 bases. This CDR3 has 15 amino acids. CDR1 GTSNPN and CDR2 SVGIG come from the germline V gene (reference sequence). Trimming cost V 3 bases and J 2 bases; bases outside gene matches: 8.

This chain links TRBV19 with TRBJ1-5; tentative D call: TRBD1 (5 bases). CDR1 is LNHDA and CDR2 is SQIVND in the germline V gene (reference sequence). The CDR3 covers 15 residues. Trimming took off 5 bases at V and 2 bases at J, with 13 bases between the two ends. The CDR3 nucleotides read TGTGCCAGTAGTGACAGTCCGGGGGGCAATCAGCCCCAGCATTTT. Translated: CASSDSPGGNQPQHF.

The chain has TRBV6-5 and TRBJ1-2; the D gene is possibly TRBD1 (5 bases). The V end was cut by 2 bases, the J end by 4 bases, with 14 bases between. CDR1 is MNHEY and CDR2 is SVGAGI in the germline V gene. This CDR3 comprises 15 residues. CDR3 sequence (DNA): TGTGCCAGCAGTTACGAGGGGAGGCTTGGCTATGGCTACACCTTC. Amino acid sequence: CASSYEGRLGYGYTF.

The gene calls are TRBV6-6 and TRBJ2-7; 9 bases line up with TRBD1. The junction had 6 bases not matched to a gene; V was cut back by 4 bases and J by 2 bases. CDR3 length equals 15 residues. CDR1 and CDR2 (germline): MNHNY, SVGAGI (reference sequence). The CDR3 protein is CASSSRDRVAYEQYF. The CDR3 DNA follows: TGTGCCAGCAGTTCCCGGGACAGGGTGGCCTACGAGCAGTACTTC.

The CDR3 nucleotides read TGTGCCAGCAGTGAACTACTCGGTAATGAGCAGTTCTTC. This codes for CASSELLGNEQFF. The rearrangement joins TRBV2 to TRBJ2-1; D is unclear. CDR1 is SNHLY and CDR2 is FYNNEI in the germline V gene. Deletions cut 2 bases from V and 7 bases from J, with 9 bases between. This CDR3 has 13 residues.

This chain uses TRBV5-1 with TRBJ2-7, with 10 bases fitting TRBD2. Germline V gene lookup returns CDR1 SGHRS and CDR2 YFSETQ. The CDR3 has 16 amino acids. V dropped 6 bases and J dropped 6; count of bases not matched to a gene: 15. Here the CDR3 reads CASNDPSGGGLGEQYF. The CDR3 DNA sequence: TGCGCCAGCAACGATCCGAGCGGGGGGGGCCTTGGCGAGCAGTACTTC.

V usage is TRBV11-1 and J usage is TRBJ1-1; D is unclear. The CDR3 loop spans 13 amino acids. V was shortened by 5 bases and J by 3 bases, with 10 bases between the two germline ends. CDR1 SGHAT and CDR2 FQDESV come from the germline V gene (reference sequence). CDR3 sequence (DNA): TGTGCCAGCAGCCCCGGGGTGCACACTGAAGCTTTCTTT. This codes for CASSPGVHTEAFF.

J is TRBJ2-3 and V is TRBV4-2; D may be TRBD2 (6 bases). CDR1 LGHNA and CDR2 YNFKEQ come from the germline V gene. Trimming shortened V by 3 bases and J by 3 bases, and 13 bases separated the two germline ends. The CDR3 contains 15 residues. This chain's CDR3 is CASSQLPRETDTQYF. The DNA for the CDR3 is TGTGCCAGCAGCCAGCTCCCTCGGGAGACAGATACGCAGTATTTT.

This clone was seen a few times. The CDR3 reads CAIKSTGYTEAFF. CDR3 DNA: TGTGCCATCAAAAGCACAGGGTACACTGAAGCTTTCTTT. The J gene is TRBJ1-1, the V gene TRBV10-3, with D possibly TRBD1 on 6 matching bases. CDR3 length: 13 residues. The V and J ends lost 7 bases and 3 bases respectively, with 12 bases between them. The germline gives CDR1 ENHRY, CDR2 SYGVKD.

V gene TRBV5-4 combines with J gene TRBJ2-2; possible D gene TRBD2, 6 bases. Germline V gives CDR1 SGHNT, CDR2 YYREEE (reference sequence). The V gene lost 4 bases and the J gene lost 0 bases, with 10 bases spanning the gap. This CDR3 has 15 amino acids. CDR3 nucleotides: TGTGCCAGCAGCCCGGCGGGATCGAACACCGGGGAGCTGTTTTTT. Amino acid sequence: CASSPAGSNTGELFF.